The 18 T cell receptor beta chains below were found in one sample sequenced in a study of T cells expressing NK-cell markers. TCRdb reprocessed the 5' RACE reads, with one entry per CDR3 protein and no DNA. In all, the sample yields 120,000 to 150,000 distinct CDR3 sequences. The sequenced material came from blood T cells: a sorted CD56 or NKG2C T cell subset, CD4+ or CD8+ T cells, or bulk PBMC T cells (not recorded which). The receptors derive from a man aged 18 to 35 in good health.

This chain connects TRBV20-1 to TRBJ2-1; TCRdb's assignment of TRBD2 cannot be checked, as there is no DNA. Per the germline V gene, CDR1 is DFQATT and CDR2 is SNEGSKA (reference sequence). This CDR3 has 15 residues. CDR3 region: CSARDLVADYNEQFF.

The chain carries TRBV11-2 and TRBJ1-3; checking the TCRdb D call of TRBD1 is not possible without DNA. Germline CDR1 SGHAT, CDR2 FQNNGV. The CDR3 contains 15 residues. The CDR3 is CASSLRTRQRNTIYF.

The chain joins TRBV19 to TRBJ1-5; absent DNA, TCRdb's TRBD1 call cannot be checked. The CDR3 has 14 amino acids. Germline CDR1 LNHDA, CDR2 SQIVND (reference sequence). The CDR3 is CASSTTGGNQPQHF.

The J gene is TRBJ2-3, the V gene TRBV3-1. The CDR3 runs 13 residues. Germline V CDR1 and CDR2: LGHDT, YNNKEL (reference sequence). CDR3: CASSQVFEDTQYF.

The rearrangement joins TRBV9 to TRBJ2-3. The CDR3 is made up of 12 amino acids. CDR1 and CDR2 from the germline V gene are SGDLS and YYNGEE. The CDR3: CASSGRPDTQYF.

The chain combines TRBV9 with TRBJ2-1; TCRdb selects TRBD1, and the lack of DNA leaves this call unchecked. CDR1 is SGDLS, CDR2 YYNGEE, per germline. The length of the CDR3 is 13 residues. CDR3 loop: CASSPTVPDEQFF.

The chain has TRBV5-1 and TRBJ2-3; TCRdb proposes TRBD1, but this gene call is untestable without DNA. The CDR3 length is 17 residues. Germline CDR1 SGHRS, CDR2 YFSETQ. Here the CDR3 reads CASSLVGQGPPTDTQYF.

The V and J genes are TRBV7-9 and TRBJ2-5; as DNA is missing, the TRBD2 call by TCRdb cannot be tested. The germline V gene encodes CDR1 SEHNR and CDR2 FQNEAQ (reference sequence). The CDR3 sequence is 15 residues long. The CDR3 here is CASSPGLAWGETQYF.

This chain uses TRBV6-1 with TRBJ2-3; checking the TCRdb D call of TRBD1 is not possible without DNA. Germline CDR1 and CDR2: MNHNS and SASEGT. The CDR3 loop spans 15 amino acids. The CDR3 loop reads CASSTPGQYTDTQYF.

This sequence joins TRBV3-1 and TRBJ2-1. The CDR3 covers 13 residues. CDR1 LGHDT and CDR2 YNNKEL come from the germline V gene (reference sequence). Here the CDR3 reads CASSQEAVNEQFF.

V and J are TRBV12-3 or TRBV12-4 and TRBJ2-3; TCRdb's D call, TRBD2, is unchecked because there is no DNA. The CDR3 spans 11 residues. CDR3 protein: CASIGDGTQYF.

The gene calls are TRBV20-1 and TRBJ2-1; TCRdb selects TRBD2, and the lack of DNA leaves this call unchecked. The CDR3 has 15 residues. Germline lookup yields CDR1 DFQATT and CDR2 SNEGSKA (reference sequence). This CDR3 reads CSARGLAESYNEQFF.

This chain connects TRBV12-3 or TRBV12-4 to TRBJ2-3; no DNA is available, so the TRBD2 call from TCRdb remains unchecked. The CDR3 covers 14 residues. This CDR3 reads CASSGLALADTQYF.

This chain joins TRBV19 and TRBJ2-3; TCRdb designates TRBD2, a call that cannot be tested without DNA. Germline-derived CDR1 and CDR2 are LNHDA and SQIVND (reference sequence). The CDR3 contains 15 residues. This CDR3 reads CASTTGGGSADTQYF.

This chain joins TRBV30 and TRBJ1-1. Germline-derived CDR1 and CDR2 are GTSNPN and SVGIG (reference sequence). The CDR3 totals 14 residues. The CDR3 protein is CAWNGLHRNTEAFF.

The V gene is TRBV5-1, the J gene TRBJ1-1; checking the TCRdb D call of TRBD1 is not possible without DNA. Germline loops: CDR1 SGHRS, CDR2 YFSETQ. This CDR3 comprises 15 residues. CDR3 protein: CASRAPGQRNTEAFF. The full variable domain, with the rest looked up from reference TRBV5-1 and TRBJ1-1, is KAGVTQTPRYLIKTRGQQVTLSCSPISGHRSVSWYQQTPGQGLQFLFEYFSETQRNKGNFPGRFSGRQFSNSRSEMNVSTLELGDSALYLCASRAPGQRNTEAFFGQGTRLTVV.

The gene calls are TRBV7-9 and TRBJ2-2; checking the TCRdb D call of TRBD2 is not possible without DNA. The germline V gene encodes CDR1 SEHNR and CDR2 FQNEAQ (reference sequence). The CDR3 is made up of 16 amino acids. CDR3 amino acids: CASSLGGLQNTGELFF.

The chain joins TRBV4-3 to TRBJ2-7. From germline, CDR1 is LGHNA and CDR2 YSLEER. The CDR3 is 18 residues long. The CDR3 spells CASSQDFVAQTTSYEQYF.